This TCR beta chain was sequenced for a study of shared clonotypes between healthy human individuals. About this clone itself: Its antigen remains unidentified.

Roughly 30,000 T cell genomes (roughly 0.2 ug DNA) went into each sorted-subset replicate. The data were produced by immunoSEQ multiplex PCR, yet TCRdb's version contains in-frame clones alone and is incomplete. The repertoire includes approximately 530,000 clones, 90% to 97% of them detected once, and about 0.057% sits in the top ten. Per germline, CDR1 SNHLY and CDR2 FYNNEI. This CDR3 comprises 16 residues. The ends lost 9 bases at V and 0 bases at J; junction bases unmatched: 7. Study-wide points: Sampling included only blood; tissue repertoires likely differ. Clonotype sharing across several donors was observed for 4.5% to 6.5% of naive CD4 clonotypes.

The sequenced sample was naive CD4+ T cells sorted from blood. Documented subset: CD45RA+ positively selected. The chain joins TRBV2 to TRBJ2-6; 8 bases align to TRBD1. The clonotype was recovered from a woman in her twenties or thirties in good health. Written as DNA, the CDR3 is TGTGCCAGAGCCGGGACAGGAACCTCTGGGGCCAACGTCCTGACTTTC. This encodes CARAGTGTSGANVLTF.